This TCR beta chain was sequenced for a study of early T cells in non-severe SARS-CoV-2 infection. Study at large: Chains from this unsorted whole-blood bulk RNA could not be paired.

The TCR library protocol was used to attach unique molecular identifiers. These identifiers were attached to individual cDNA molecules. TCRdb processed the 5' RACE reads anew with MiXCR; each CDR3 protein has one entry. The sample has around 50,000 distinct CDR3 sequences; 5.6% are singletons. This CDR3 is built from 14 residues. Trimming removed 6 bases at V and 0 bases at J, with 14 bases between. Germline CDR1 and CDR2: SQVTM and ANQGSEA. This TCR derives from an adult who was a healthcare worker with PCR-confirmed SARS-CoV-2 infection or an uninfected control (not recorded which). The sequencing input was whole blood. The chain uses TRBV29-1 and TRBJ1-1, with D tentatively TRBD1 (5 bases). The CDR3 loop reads CSVAGGALNTEAFF. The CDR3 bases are TGCAGCGTAGCCGGCGGGGCCCTGAACACTGAAGCTTTCTTT.